These 12 T cell receptor beta chains came from one sample sequenced in a study of identifying expanded T cells in peripheral blood. Sequencing used immunoSEQ multiplex PCR; TCRdb keeps in-frame clones, though not all of them. The sample consists of about 94,000 clones, approximately 86% of them appearing once. The specimen was blood. Receptor source: a person aged 18 to 69 in good health.

The CDR3 loop reads CASSPPQGQTTDTQYF. The DNA of the CDR3 is TGTGCCAGCTCACCACCTCAGGGACAGACCACAGATACGCAGTATTTT. The J gene is TRBJ2-3, the V gene TRBV18, with TRBD1 matching 7 bases. Germline CDR1 is KGHSH and CDR2 is LQKENI. The CDR3 is made up of 16 amino acids. V lost 0 bases to trimming and J lost 2 bases; unmatched junction nucleotides: 5.

This clone was seen once. The V call is TRBV27, the J call TRBJ1-4; a possible D gene is TRBD1 (5 bases). Germline V gene data show CDR1 as MNHEY and CDR2 as SMNVEV (reference sequence). The CDR3 extends over 15 amino acids. V lost 2 bases, J lost 0 bases, and 7 bases lay in between. CDR3: CASSLMGATNEKLFF. Written as DNA, the CDR3 is TGTGCCAGCAGTTTAATGGGGGCAACTAATGAAAAACTGTTTTTT.

The chain links TRBV7-3 to TRBJ1-1, with D possibly being TRBD1 (5 bases). Trimming cost V 5 bases and J 1 base, with 14 bases left between them. The CDR3 sequence is 15 residues long. The germline gives CDR1 SGHTA, CDR2 FQGTGA. The CDR3 sequence is CASSPGGRQNTEAFF. In nucleotides, the CDR3 is TGTGCCAGCAGCCCTGGGGGACGGCAGAACACTGAAGCTTTCTTT.

The chain is built from TRBV6-7 and TRBJ1-5; tentative D call: TRBD1 (5 bases). TRBV6-7 is an ORF, and what it does is uncertain. The CDR3 is made up of 20 amino acids. The V end lost 2 bases, the J end lost 2 bases, and 25 bases lay between the germline ends. Here the CDR3 DNA reads TGTGCCAGCAGTTACCTGGCCAGGGAGTTTCAGATAGGGTGCAATCAGCCCCAGCATTTT. This sequence encodes CASSYLAREFQIGCNQPQHF.

The sample holds one count of this clone. The V and J genes are TRBV7-5 and TRBJ2-5; TRBD1 is the table's D call, not checked against the DNA. TRBV7-5 is a pseudogene segment. This CDR3 spans 15 amino acids. The CDR3 nucleotides read TGTGTCAGAAGCCCCGACCGACAAGTAGGAGAGACCCAGTACTTC. The encoded protein is CVRSPDRQVGETQYF.

This clone came up once. This chain joins TRBV11-2 and TRBJ2-4, with a possible D match to TRBD2 (6 bases). The germline V gene encodes CDR1 SGHAT and CDR2 FQNNGV. The CDR3 is 13 amino acids. V was trimmed by 2 bases and J by 8 bases, leaving 10 bases between them. CDR3 bases: TGTGCCAGCAGCTTATCGGGAGAAGACATTCAGTACTTC. It codes for CASSLSGEDIQYF.

For the CDR3, the DNA is TGTGCCAGCAGTGAACCGGGGGCATCAAGTACTGAAGCTTTCTTT. Protein sequence: CASSEPGASSTEAFF. V is TRBV6-1 and J is TRBJ1-1, with a tentative D call TRBD1 (6 bases). Germline-derived CDR1 and CDR2 are MNHNS and SASEGT. This CDR3 spans 15 amino acids. Trimming removed 2 bases at V and 5 bases at J, with 15 bases between.

Turning to this clone: The sample holds other DNA sequences that translate to the same CDR3. V and J are TRBV6-1 and TRBJ1-4; the D is unclear. V lost 6 bases and J lost 3, with 11 bases in between. The CDR3 spans 14 residues. Germline CDR1 reads MNHNS; CDR2 reads SASEGT. The CDR3 reads CASRLTGANEKLFF. The CDR3 DNA reads as TGTGCCAGCAGACTAACTGGGGCTAATGAAAAACTGTTTTTT.

The gene calls are TRBV13 and TRBJ2-3; 8 bases fit TRBD1. The germline V gene encodes CDR1 PRHDT and CDR2 FYEKMQ (reference sequence). V lost 4 bases and J lost 0; bases outside the gene matches: 6. The CDR3 sequence is 16 residues long. Here the CDR3 reads CASSSGTGGSTDTQYF. CDR3 in DNA: TGTGCCAGCAGCTCCGGAACAGGGGGTAGCACAGATACGCAGTATTTT.

This rearrangement joins TRBV5-6 to TRBJ1-2; maybe TRBD1 (6 bases). The CDR3 covers 15 residues. CDR1 SGHDT and CDR2 YYEEEE come from the germline V gene. Trimming took off 0 bases at V and 1 base at J, with 10 bases between the two ends. The CDR3 loop reads CASSLGTGINYGYTF. DNA of the CDR3: TGTGCCAGCAGCTTGGGTACAGGGATTAACTATGGCTACACCTTC.

The chain couples TRBV5-1 to TRBJ1-2; D ambiguous. V lost 2 bases and J 0 bases, leaving 8 bases between the germline ends. CDR1 and CDR2 (germline): SGHRS, YFSETQ. This CDR3 is 14 amino acids long. In DNA form, the CDR3 reads TGCGCCAGCAGCTTTGAGTTAGCTAACTATGGCTACACCTTC. This sequence encodes CASSFELANYGYTF.

The chain has TRBV7-8 and TRBJ2-7; D gene uncertain. Looked up from germline, CDR1 is SGHVS and CDR2 is FQNEAQ. CDR3 size: 11 residues. V was pared by 4 bases and J by 4 bases, with 5 bases between. The CDR3 nucleotides read TGTGCCAGCAGCTCCCAATACGAGCAGTACTTC. Amino acids: CASSSQYEQYF.